The text below deals with one T cell receptor (beta chain). This clone turned up a few times. The antigen it recognizes is unknown. No base qualities exist here, and no much larger clone lies one base off it. The sample's time point label, decoded: pretreatment peripheral blood. A cohort of about 27 patients with locally advanced or metastatic urothelial carcinoma, treated at Memorial Sloan Kettering on a trial protocol, was included. Peripheral blood mononuclear cells were collected pretreatment and during treatment, with between 1 and 8 total time points obtained per patient. The Qiagen DNeasy Blood extraction kit was used to purify genomic DNA from total PBMCs and from tumor samples. PBMCs were collected pretreatment and during treatment and were isolated and stored as previously described. Germline trimming: 6 bases from V, 11 bases from J; junction bases outside gene matches: 9. The CDR3 runs 12 amino acids, cysteine and phenylalanine included. Only the CDR3 DNA stays, 36 bases, in frame from base 1. Per the germline V gene, SGHRS is the CDR1 and YFSETQ is the CDR2.

Each PCR received spiked-in synthetic TCR analog templates so that absolute template abundance could be estimated from read counts. Using the immunoSEQ assay, TCRbeta CDR3 regions were amplified from genomic DNA with bias-controlled V and J gene primers. Rearranged TCRbeta segments were sequenced at approximately 20X coverage. The original pipeline was this. Clustering was used to correct sequencing errors, and CDR3s were annotated against IMGT to assign V, D and J genes. Downstream analyses used only productive TCRbeta rearrangements and left out out-of-frame or stop-codon sequences. Clonality was computed as one minus Shannon entropy normalized by the log of the number of unique productive sequences. Clones differing between time points or between blood and tumor were identified by Fisher's exact test with Benjamini-Hochberg correction at adjusted p below 0.01. This is the immuneACCESS table as TCRdb keeps it, with only in-frame sequences that have V and J called. A part of the clones is gone; compared with another copy, unresolved V genes explain less than half, and the rest is unexplained. V, J and clone size were drawn from that table, and D and trimming were deduced from the DNA. The sample has under 95,000 clones on record, more than 70% of them singletons. Around an eighth of the sample is in the top ten clones.

This entry comes from a study of PD-L1 blockade in urothelial cancer (dated by TCRdb to 2015 to 2018). The study in broad terms: Therapy was started in the mid-2010s for all patients, and atezolizumab 1,200 mg was administered intravenously every 3 weeks. Twenty-five of 29 patients were males with bladder-origin urothelial cancer, and about 60% of the roughly 30 reported a prior smoking history. An ECOG performance status of 0 or 1 was recorded for the patients, and 0 to 3 prior chemotherapy regimens had been received by the patients. Blood samples were analyzed at two time points: 3 weeks after treatment start (second dose) and 6 weeks after treatment start. Blood samples gave a median of approximately 150,000 T cells and approximately 80,000 unique TCRs, with a median clonality of approximately 0.08. Somatic, immune and clinical correlates of response to PD-L1 blockade with atezolizumab in urothelial cancer were the focus of an exploratory multi-omic analysis. Pretreatment tumor samples and matched peripheral blood, collected serially before and after atezolizumab treatment, underwent TCR sequencing. Durable clinical benefit was defined as a progression-free survival longer than 6 months, and TCR features were additionally tested against progression-free survival and overall survival. In the same patients, whole exome sequencing and RNA sequencing of pretreatment tumors were performed in addition to TCR sequencing. Eight to ten patients achieved durable clinical benefit and fewer than 25 did not. Around 29 patients had pretreatment blood TCR-seq, 24 had at least one posttreatment blood collection, and 24 had tumor TCR-seq.

The paper as a whole reports these results and caveats: Improved progression-free and overall survival was associated with having pretreatment peripheral blood TCR clonality below the median. Because the sample size was small (n of about 29) and many of the analyses were exploratory, the results are meant to be hypothesis-generating. Among patients with durable benefit, tumor-associated TCR clones showed greater expansion in peripheral blood 3 weeks after treatment started (n of about 20, p = 0.022).

Sequenced here: PBMCs, sampled around atezolizumab (anti-PD-L1) treatment. The sequence joins TRBV5-1 to TRBJ1-1; the junction holds 8 bases that match TRBD1. The source is a man aged 55 to 70 with urothelial cancer. CDR3 protein: CASMTDRGEAFF. The bases are TGCGCCAGCATGACCGACAGGGGAGAGGCTTTCTTT.